The next 5 T cell receptor beta chains were all read from a single sample in a study of blood T cell repertoires in COVID-19. Produced via immunoSEQ multiplex PCR; TCRdb's table is partial and in-frame only. Of a few hundred thousand clones in the sample, approximately 80% were seen once. Sequences were obtained from PBMCs or T cells enriched from blood (not recorded which). Receptor source: a middle-aged man who had recovered from COVID-19.

This chain links TRBV10-3 with TRBJ1-5, with D possibly TRBD1 on 6 matching bases. The ends were cut back, 6 bases at V and 5 bases at J, with 11 bases in the middle. CDR1 and CDR2 (germline): ENHRY, SYGVKD. This CDR3 has 13 amino acids. The CDR3 nucleotides read TGTGCCATCAGGGACAGTACTGATCAGCCCCAGCATTTT. It translates to CAIRDSTDQPQHF.

At least ten counts were recorded for this clone. Here the CDR3 DNA reads TGTGCCATCGATCAGGTGTGTAGAAACACCATATATTTT. It codes for CAIDQVCRNTIYF. This sequence joins TRBV25-1 and TRBJ1-3; no clear D gene. The V end lost 10 bases, the J end lost 5 bases, and 15 bases lay between the germline ends. Germline V CDR1 and CDR2: MGHDK, SYGVNS. CDR3 length: 13 residues. The entire variable domain, with the rest obtained from reference TRBV25-1 and TRBJ1-3, is as follows: EADIYQTPRYLVIGTGKKITLECSQTMGHDKMYWYQQDPGMELHLIHYSYGVNSTEKGDLSSESTVSRIRTEHFPLTLESARPSHTSQYLCAIDQVCRNTIYFGEGSWLTVV.

Note on this clone: This sample also contains other DNA sequences that code for the same CDR3. The chain couples TRBV5-1 to TRBJ2-7; D ambiguous. CDR1 is SGHRS, CDR2 YFSETQ, per germline. CDR3 length equals 15 residues. With 1 base removed from V and 1 base from J, the gap between germline ends came to 12 bases. Written as DNA, the CDR3 is TGCGCCAGCAGCTTGACCGTCCTATCTTCCTACGAGCAGTACTTC. Amino acid sequence: CASSLTVLSSYEQYF.

The DNA for the CDR3 is TGTGCCAGCAGCCTTGTCCCGGTCGGGAACACTGAAGCTTTCTTT. Translating it yields CASSLVPVGNTEAFF. This chain links TRBV9 with TRBJ1-1; no firm D call. This CDR3 comprises 15 residues. Germline CDR1 is SGDLS and CDR2 is YYNGEE. V dropped 4 bases and J dropped 1 base, with 14 bases sitting between them.

V usage is TRBV6-1 and J usage is TRBJ2-3; the D is unclear. Per germline, CDR1 MNHNS and CDR2 SASEGT. The CDR3 spans 12 residues. The V gene lost 6 bases and the J gene lost 2 bases, with 6 bases spanning the gap. CDR3 region: CASSRNTDTQYF. The CDR3 region has the DNA TGTGCCAGCAGCAGAAACACAGATACGCAGTATTTT.